This T cell receptor beta chain comes out of a study of spatial heterogeneity in lung cancer. Turning to the study itself: Within raw reads, each unique TCR and UMI combination appeared on average more than ten times.

This clonotype was found a few times. This CDR3 contains 12 residues. Trimming took off 1 base at V and 10 bases at J, with 8 bases between the two ends. Per germline, CDR1 SGHAT and CDR2 FQNNGV. Single TCR cDNA molecules each had their own unique molecular identifier. TCRdb re-called the 5' RACE reads with MiXCR, one entry per CDR3 protein. The sample lists 75,000 to 85,000 distinct CDR3 sequences, more than 15% occurring once. Time point here: sample taken at primary tumor resection. Whole RNA came from tumor, nontumor lung or frozen PBMC and was sequenced without being sorted. The donor population consisted of under 75 patients with untreated, early-stage non-small cell lung cancer.

The sequences come from PBMCs, collected at surgery. The chain recombines TRBV11-2 with TRBJ2-1, with D hard to call. This TCR was recovered from a male donor with early-stage non-small cell lung cancer. The CDR3 reads CASSLGPREQFF. As DNA, the CDR3 is TGTGCCAGCAGCTTAGGCCCCCGGGAGCAGTTCTTC.